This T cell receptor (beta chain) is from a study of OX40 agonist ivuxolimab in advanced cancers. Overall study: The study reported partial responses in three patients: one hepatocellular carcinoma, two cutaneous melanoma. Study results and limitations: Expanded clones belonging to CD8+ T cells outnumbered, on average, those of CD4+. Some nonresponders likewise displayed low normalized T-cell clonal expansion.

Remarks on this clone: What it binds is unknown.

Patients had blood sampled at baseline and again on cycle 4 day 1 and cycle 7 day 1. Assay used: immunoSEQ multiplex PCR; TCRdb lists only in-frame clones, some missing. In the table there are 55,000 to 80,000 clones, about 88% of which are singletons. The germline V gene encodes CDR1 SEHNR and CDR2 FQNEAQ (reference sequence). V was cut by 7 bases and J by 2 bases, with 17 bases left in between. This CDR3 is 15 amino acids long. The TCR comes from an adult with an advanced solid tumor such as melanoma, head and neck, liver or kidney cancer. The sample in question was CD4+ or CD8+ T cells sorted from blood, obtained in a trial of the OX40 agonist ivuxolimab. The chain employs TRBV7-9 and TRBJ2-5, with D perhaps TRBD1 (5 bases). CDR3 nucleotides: TGTGCCAGCACCGCCTCAGGGCCAATGCAAGAGACCCAGTACTTC. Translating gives CASTASGPMQETQYF.